Here is one T cell receptor beta chain with its context. It has no known antigen specificity. No much larger clone is present one base from it, and per-base qualities are unavailable. The library was produced with the immunoSEQ multiplex PCR assay. DNA from the cultured and isolated CD4+ T cells underwent TCR beta CDR3 sequencing. The study's own analysis went as follows. Non-productive TCR sequences were discarded, and reads were trimmed to the CDR3 region, with only CDR3s of 7 or more amino acids retained. The MANAFEST web app was used to identify antigen-specific clonotypes by comparing expansion in peptide wells with expansion in reference cultures. To be called positive, a clone needed expansion at FDR<0.05 compared with the reference and with all other wells, an odds ratio greater than 5, and a frequency greater than 0.1% in two replicate wells. A clonotype was defined as cross-reactive if the clonotype was significantly expanded both in SARS-CoV-2 spike wells and in at least one common cold coronavirus spike condition. CDR3 similarity was assessed by Levenshtein distance with the stringdist R package, and unrooted trees were built with ape in R 3.6.1. TCRdb obtained this table from immuneACCESS and retained in-frame rearrangements with V and J assigned. These tables miss some clones; where compared with another copy, unresolved V genes account for less than half of the shortfall, and the remainder is unexplained. That table furnishes V, J and clone size, whereas the DNA furnished D and trimming. Across this sample there are fewer than 40,000 clones, with around 67% seen only once. 22% of the sample belongs to the ten largest clones.

The cysteine opens and the phenylalanine closes a CDR3 of 12 amino acids. Only CDR3 DNA is held: 36 bases, read in frame from base 1. The germline ends are 2 bases apart after V is trimmed by 3 bases and J by 0 bases. Based on the germline V gene (reference sequence), the CDR1 and CDR2 sequences are LNHDA and SQIVND. The data are from a study of vaccination effects on CD4 cells after COVID-19 (dated by TCRdb to the early 2020s). With respect to the entire study: Each participant received two doses of an mRNA SARS-CoV-2 vaccine, either BNT162b2 or mRNA-1273. The study compared SARS-CoV-2 spike-specific CD4+ TCR repertoires before and after mRNA vaccination in COVID-19 convalescent patients and infection-naive vaccine recipients. A total of 10 COVID-19 convalescent patients and a handful of SARS-CoV-2-naive healthy vaccine recipients were included in the full study. In the study, cultures from other donors were sequenced using the Oncomine TCR Beta short-read assay on an Illumina iSeq 100. The full study reports these points: Both infection-induced and vaccine-induced clones contracted markedly at late post-vaccination timepoints, which is consistent with waning T cell responses. The study was limited by a small number of convalescent patients and lacked early post-infection timepoints. In healthy vaccine recipients, vaccine-induced clones were almost all SARS-CoV-2 mono-reactive, with only 1 of 255 being cross-reactive with common cold coronaviruses.

In the ViraFEST assay, PBMC were stimulated with viral peptide pools, and antigen-specific CD4+ T cell clonotypes were then identified by expansion using TCR sequencing. After approximately eleven days of culture, CD4+ T cells were isolated with the EasySep CD4+ T cell isolation kit. Negative nucleocapsid antibody results before and after vaccination confirmed that the healthy vaccine recipients had no prior SARS-CoV-2 infection. Each well held two million PBMC cultured in IMDM containing approximately 5.3% human AB serum, 8.5 to 10 IU/ml IL-2 and gentamicin, along with roughly 10 ug/ml peptides. On days 3 and 7, half of the culture medium was replaced with fresh IL-2-containing medium. Unless noted otherwise, every peptide stimulation condition was cultured in triplicate wells. Using Ficoll-Paque Plus gradient centrifugation, PBMC were separated from whole blood and then either used fresh or cryopreserved at -140C. The overlapping peptide pools covered the spike proteins of SARS-CoV-2 and of the common cold coronaviruses HCoV-NL63, HCoV-OC43 and HCoV-229E. Genomic DNA was extracted from cultured CD4+ T cells with the QIAamp micro DNA kit.

The receptor was derived from a human donor who received a COVID-19 vaccine. The sequence joins TRBV19 to TRBJ1-1, with an unclear D gene assignment. The sequencing here drew on CD4+ T cells from PBMCs cultured with SARS-CoV-2 spike peptides, taken before COVID-19 vaccination. According to the study, the label for this sample's cell subset or site signals: SARS-CoV-2 spike overlapping peptide pool stimulation. The CDR3 here reads CASSILNTEAFF. In nucleotides, the sequence is TGTGCCAGTAGTATTTTGAACACTGAAGCTTTCTTT.